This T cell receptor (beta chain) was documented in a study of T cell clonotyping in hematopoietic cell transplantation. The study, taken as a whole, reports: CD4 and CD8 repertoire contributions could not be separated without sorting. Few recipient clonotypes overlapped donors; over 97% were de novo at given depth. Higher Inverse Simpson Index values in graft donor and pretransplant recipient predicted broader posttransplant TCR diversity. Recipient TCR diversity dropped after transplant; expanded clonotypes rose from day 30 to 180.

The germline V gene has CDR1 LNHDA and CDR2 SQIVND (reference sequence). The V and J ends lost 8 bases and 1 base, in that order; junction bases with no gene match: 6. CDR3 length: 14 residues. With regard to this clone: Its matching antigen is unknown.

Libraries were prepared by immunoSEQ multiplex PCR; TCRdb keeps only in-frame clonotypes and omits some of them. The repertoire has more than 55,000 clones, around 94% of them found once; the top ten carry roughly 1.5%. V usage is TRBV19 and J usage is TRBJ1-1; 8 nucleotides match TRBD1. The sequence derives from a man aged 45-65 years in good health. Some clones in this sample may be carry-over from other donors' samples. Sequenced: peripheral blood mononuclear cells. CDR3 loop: CASGITGGNTEAFF. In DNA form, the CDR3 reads TGTGCCAGTGGGATAACAGGGGGGAACACTGAAGCTTTCTTT.